This T cell receptor (beta chain) is from a study of blood T cell repertoires in COVID-19. Study-wide background: Both acute and convalescent COVID-19 samples were obtained from the United States, Italy and Spain. Nucleic acid was either cDNA or gDNA, and it came from T cells, B-cell-depleted T cells, or PBMCs.

Original processing notes: Scientists estimated how many nucleated cells there were by amplifying reference gene primers. Measured with immunoSEQ multiplex PCR; TCRdb has only the in-frame clones, and not every one. Clone size and the V and J calls come from that table; the DNA yielded D and trimming. This sample carries more than 85,000 clones, 70% to 90% of them seen once, and the ten largest clones take approximately 2%. The sequence was collected from a man aged 50 or older with active COVID-19. The sequenced sample consisted of peripheral blood.

The CDR3 region has the DNA TGTGCCACCAGCAGAGGGAGCGGGGGGGGGCGAGAGCAGTTCTTC. Amino acids: CATSRGSGGGREQFF. The chain uses TRBV15 and TRBJ2-1; 10 bases line up with TRBD2. The V segment lost 1 base and the J segment 10 bases; nucleotides outside the gene matches: 7. The CDR3 is 15 amino acids. The germline gives CDR1 LNHNV, CDR2 YYDKDF (reference sequence).